Many counts were recorded for the clone carrying this T cell receptor (beta chain). Its antigen is as yet unknown. The data were taken from a study of T cells after yellow fever vaccination. Regarding the study as a whole: Most clones from primary vaccination resurfaced after the booster (about 95% CD4, over 75% CD8).

TCRdb fed the 5' RACE reads into MiXCR, producing one record per CDR3 protein. Of 250,000 or so distinct CDR3 sequences listed, roughly 6.8% are singletons. This clonotype originated in a man under 40 who received the YFV17D yellow fever vaccine. This specimen was CD4+ T cells sorted from PBMCs, taken on the day of the yellow fever booster vaccination.

The CDR3 region has the DNA TGTGCCAGCAGCCTACGACTAGCGGGCGACCTAGAGACCCAGTACTTC. Its protein product is CASSLRLAGDLETQYF. The J gene is TRBJ2-5, the V gene TRBV7-2; 10 bases match TRBD2. V trimming: 5 bases; J trimming: 4 bases; junction bases outside the gene matches: 10. Per the germline V gene, CDR1 is SGHTA and CDR2 is FQGNSA. CDR3 length equals 16 residues.